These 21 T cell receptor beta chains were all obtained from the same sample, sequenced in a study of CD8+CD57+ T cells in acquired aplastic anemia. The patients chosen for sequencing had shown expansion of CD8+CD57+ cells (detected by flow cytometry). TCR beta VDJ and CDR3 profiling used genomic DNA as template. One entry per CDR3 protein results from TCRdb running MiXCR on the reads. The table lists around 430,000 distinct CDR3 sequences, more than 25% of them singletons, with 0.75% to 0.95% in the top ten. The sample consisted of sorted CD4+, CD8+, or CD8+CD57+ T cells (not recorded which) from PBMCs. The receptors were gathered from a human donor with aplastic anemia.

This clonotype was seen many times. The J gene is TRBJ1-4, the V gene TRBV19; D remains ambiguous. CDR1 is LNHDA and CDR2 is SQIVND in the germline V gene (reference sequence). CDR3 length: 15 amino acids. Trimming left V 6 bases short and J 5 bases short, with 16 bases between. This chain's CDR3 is CASSPLVGRNEKLFF. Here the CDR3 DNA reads TGTGCCAGTAGCCCACTGGTAGGGAGAAATGAAAAACTGTTTTTT.

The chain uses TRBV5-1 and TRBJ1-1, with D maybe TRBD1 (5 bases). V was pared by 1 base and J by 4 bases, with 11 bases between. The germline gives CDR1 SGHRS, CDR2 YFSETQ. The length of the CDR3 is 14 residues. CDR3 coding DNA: TGCGCCAGCAGCTTGTCAGGAAGGGGCACTGAAGCTTTCTTT. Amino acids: CASSLSGRGTEAFF.

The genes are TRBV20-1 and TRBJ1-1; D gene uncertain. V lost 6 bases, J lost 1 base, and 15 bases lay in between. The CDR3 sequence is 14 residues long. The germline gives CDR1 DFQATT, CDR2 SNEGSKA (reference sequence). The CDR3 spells CSAHRATGNTEAFF. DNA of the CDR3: TGCAGTGCGCACCGGGCCACGGGGAACACTGAAGCTTTCTTT.

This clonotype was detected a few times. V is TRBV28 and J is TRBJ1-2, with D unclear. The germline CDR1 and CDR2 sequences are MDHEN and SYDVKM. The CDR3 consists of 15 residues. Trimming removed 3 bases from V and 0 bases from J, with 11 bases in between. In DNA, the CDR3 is TGTGCCAGCAGTTTGAGCCCAACCGCTAACTATGGCTACACCTTC. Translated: CASSLSPTANYGYTF.

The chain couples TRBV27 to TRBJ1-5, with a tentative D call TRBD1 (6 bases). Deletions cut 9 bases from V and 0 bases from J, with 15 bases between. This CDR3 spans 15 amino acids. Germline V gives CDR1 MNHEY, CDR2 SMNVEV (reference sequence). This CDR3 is CASGQRRDSNQPQHF. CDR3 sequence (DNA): TGTGCCAGTGGACAGAGAAGAGATAGCAATCAGCCCCAGCATTTT.

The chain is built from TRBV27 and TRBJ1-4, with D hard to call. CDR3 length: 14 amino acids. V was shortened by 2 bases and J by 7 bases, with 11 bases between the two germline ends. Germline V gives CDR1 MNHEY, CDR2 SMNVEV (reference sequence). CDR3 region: CASSLVGAGEKLFF. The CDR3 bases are TGTGCCAGCAGTTTAGTCGGTGCGGGTGAAAAACTGTTTTTT.

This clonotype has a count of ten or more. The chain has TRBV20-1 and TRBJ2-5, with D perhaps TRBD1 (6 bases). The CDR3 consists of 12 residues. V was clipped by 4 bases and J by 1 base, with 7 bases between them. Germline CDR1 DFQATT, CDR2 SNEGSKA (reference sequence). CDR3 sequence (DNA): TGCAGTGCTAAGGACAGCCAAGAGACCCAGTACTTC. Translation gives CSAKDSQETQYF.

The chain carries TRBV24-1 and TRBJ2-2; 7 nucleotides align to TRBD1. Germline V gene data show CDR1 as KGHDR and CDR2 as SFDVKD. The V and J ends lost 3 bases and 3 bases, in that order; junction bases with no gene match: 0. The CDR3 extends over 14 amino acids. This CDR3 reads CATSDGQDTGELFF. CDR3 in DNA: TGTGCCACCAGTGATGGACAGGACACCGGGGAGCTGTTTTTT.

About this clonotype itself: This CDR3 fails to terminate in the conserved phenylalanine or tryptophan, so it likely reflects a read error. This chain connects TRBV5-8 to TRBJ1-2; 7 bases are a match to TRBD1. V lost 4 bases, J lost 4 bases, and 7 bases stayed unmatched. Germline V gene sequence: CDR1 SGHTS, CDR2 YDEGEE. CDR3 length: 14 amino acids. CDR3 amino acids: CASSPQGVVYGYTL. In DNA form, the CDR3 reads TGTGCCAGCAGCCCGCAGGGGGTGGTCTATGGCTACACCCTC.

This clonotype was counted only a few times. CDR3 nucleotides: TGCAGTGCTAGAGGGATAATGGGACCCAATGAGCAGTTCTTC. This encodes CSARGIMGPNEQFF. The rearrangement links TRBV20-1 to TRBJ2-1; D might be TRBD1 or TRBD2, each matching 5 bases. The germline V gene has CDR1 DFQATT and CDR2 SNEGSKA (reference sequence). V lost 1 base to trimming and J lost 6 bases, with 13 bases between them. This CDR3 contains 14 residues.

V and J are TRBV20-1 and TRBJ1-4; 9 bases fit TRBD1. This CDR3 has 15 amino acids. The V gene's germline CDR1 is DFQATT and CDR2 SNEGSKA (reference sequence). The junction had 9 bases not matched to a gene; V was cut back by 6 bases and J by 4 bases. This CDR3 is CSAEDRGANNEKLFF. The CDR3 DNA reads TGCAGTGCCGAGGACAGGGGTGCTAATAATGAAAAACTGTTTTTT.

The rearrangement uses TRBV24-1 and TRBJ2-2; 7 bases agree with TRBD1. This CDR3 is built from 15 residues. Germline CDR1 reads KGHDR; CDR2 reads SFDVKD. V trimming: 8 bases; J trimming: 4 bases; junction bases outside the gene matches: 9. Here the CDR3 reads CATMGKAGGTGELFF. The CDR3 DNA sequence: TGTGCCACCATGGGAAAGGCAGGGGGCACCGGGGAGCTGTTTTTT.

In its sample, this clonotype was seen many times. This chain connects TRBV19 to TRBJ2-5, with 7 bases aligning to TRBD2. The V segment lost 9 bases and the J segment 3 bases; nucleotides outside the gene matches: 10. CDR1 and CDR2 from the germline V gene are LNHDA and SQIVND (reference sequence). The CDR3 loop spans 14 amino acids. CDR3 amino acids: CASSPTSGKETQYF. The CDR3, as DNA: TGTGCCAGCAGCCCAACCAGCGGGAAAGAGACCCAGTACTTC.

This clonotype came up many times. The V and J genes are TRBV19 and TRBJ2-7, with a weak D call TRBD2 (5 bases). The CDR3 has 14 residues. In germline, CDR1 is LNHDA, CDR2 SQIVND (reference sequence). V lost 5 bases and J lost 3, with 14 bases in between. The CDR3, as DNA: TGTGCCAGTAGTCCTCGGGGTCGAAGCTACGAGCAGTACTTC. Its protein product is CASSPRGRSYEQYF.

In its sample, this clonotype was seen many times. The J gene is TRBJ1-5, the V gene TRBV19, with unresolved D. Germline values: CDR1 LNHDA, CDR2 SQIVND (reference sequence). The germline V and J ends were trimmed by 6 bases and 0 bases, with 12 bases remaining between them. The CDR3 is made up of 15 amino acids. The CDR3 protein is CASSLHQDSNQPQHF. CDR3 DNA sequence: TGTGCCAGTAGCCTGCATCAGGATAGCAATCAGCCCCAGCATTTT.

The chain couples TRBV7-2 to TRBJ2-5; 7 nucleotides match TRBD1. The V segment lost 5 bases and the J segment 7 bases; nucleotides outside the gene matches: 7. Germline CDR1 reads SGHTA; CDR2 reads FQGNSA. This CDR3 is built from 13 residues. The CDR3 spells CASSPGGMATQYF. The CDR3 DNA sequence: TGTGCCAGCAGCCCAGGGGGTATGGCGACCCAGTACTTC. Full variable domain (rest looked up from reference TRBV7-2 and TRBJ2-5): GAGVSQSPSNKVTEKGKDVELRCDPISGHTALYWYRQSLGQGLEFLIYFQGNSAPDKSGLPSDRFSAERTGGSVSTLTIQRTQQEDSAVYLCASSPGGMATQYFGPGTRLLVL.

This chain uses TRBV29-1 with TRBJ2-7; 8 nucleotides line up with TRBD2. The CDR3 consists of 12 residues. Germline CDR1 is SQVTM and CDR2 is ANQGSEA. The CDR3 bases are TGCAGTGTACTAGCGGACTCCTACGAGCAGTACTTC. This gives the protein CSVLADSYEQYF.

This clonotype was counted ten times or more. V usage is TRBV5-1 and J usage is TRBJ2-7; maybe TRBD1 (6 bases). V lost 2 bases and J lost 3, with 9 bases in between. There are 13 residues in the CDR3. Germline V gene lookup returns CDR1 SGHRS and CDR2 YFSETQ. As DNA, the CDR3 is TGCGCCAGCAGCTTTGGACAGAACTACGAGCAGTACTTC. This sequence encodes CASSFGQNYEQYF. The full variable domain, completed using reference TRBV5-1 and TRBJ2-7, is KAGVTQTPRYLIKTRGQQVTLSCSPISGHRSVSWYQQTPGQGLQFLFEYFSETQRNKGNFPGRFSGRQFSNSRSEMNVSTLELGDSALYLCASSFGQNYEQYFGPGTRLTVT.

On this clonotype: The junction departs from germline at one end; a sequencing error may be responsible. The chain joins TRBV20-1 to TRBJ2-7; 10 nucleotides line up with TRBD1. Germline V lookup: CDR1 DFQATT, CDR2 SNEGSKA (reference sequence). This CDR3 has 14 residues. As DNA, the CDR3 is TGCAGTGCAGGGGACAGGGGCTGGTCCTACGAGCAGTGCTTC. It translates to CSAGDRGWSYEQCF.

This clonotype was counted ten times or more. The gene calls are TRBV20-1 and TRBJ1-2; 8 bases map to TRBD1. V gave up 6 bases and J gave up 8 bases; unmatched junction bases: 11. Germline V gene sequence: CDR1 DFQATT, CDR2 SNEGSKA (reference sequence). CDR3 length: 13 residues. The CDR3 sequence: CSAGPQTGDGYTF. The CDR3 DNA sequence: TGCAGTGCCGGACCGCAGACAGGGGACGGCTACACCTTC.

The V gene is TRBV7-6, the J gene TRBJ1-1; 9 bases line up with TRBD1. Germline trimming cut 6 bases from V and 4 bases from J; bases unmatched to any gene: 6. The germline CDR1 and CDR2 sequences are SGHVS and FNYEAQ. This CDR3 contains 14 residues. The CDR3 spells CASRWTGASTEAFF. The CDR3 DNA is TGTGCCAGCAGATGGACAGGGGCGTCCACTGAAGCTTTCTTT. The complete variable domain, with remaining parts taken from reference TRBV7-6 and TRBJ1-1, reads GAGVSQSPRYKVTKRGQDVALRCDPISGHVSLYWYRQALGQGPEFLTYFNYEAQQDKSGLPNDRFSAERPEGSISTLTIQRTEQRDSAMYRCASRWTGASTEAFFGQGTRLTVV.